Reported below is one T cell receptor (beta chain). Only in-frame clones appear in the TCRdb table, and some are missing; sequencing was by immunoSEQ multiplex PCR. Counted here are tens of thousands of clones, 89% occurring once; the ten biggest clones make up about 5.5%. This CDR3 is built from 13 residues. Trimming stripped 9 bases from V and 0 bases from J, with 10 bases between. Per the germline V gene, CDR1 is MGHDK and CDR2 is SYGVNS. This entry belongs to a study of blood T cell repertoires in COVID-19. The chain carries TRBV25-1 and TRBJ2-3; D is unclear. Sequencing was carried out using peripheral blood. This TCR derives from a man in his 60s with COVID-19, enrolled during active disease. The DNA for the CDR3 is TGTGCCAGTGTAGTGCCTAGCACAGATACGCAGTATTTT. It yields the protein CASVVPSTDTQYF.